This T cell receptor beta chain was found in a study of cytomegalovirus exposure and HLA in healthy donors listed by TCRdb under 2017. In terms of the full investigation: An earlier analysis of several hundred of the donors reported about 290 Gb of sequence data and roughly 110 million unique TCR beta sequences from about 200 million T cells. Genome-wide SNP genotypes for about 60% of the roughly 670 donors were used in a later genetic analysis, which treated that subset as a discovery cohort. All discovery cohort repertoires had been generated on a single sequencing platform. To predict cytomegalovirus infection status, the study combined high-throughput TCR immunosequencing, statistical association of individual TCRs with disease status, and machine learning. The number of typed donors differed by locus: roughly 629-640 for A, B, C, DRB1 and DQB1; 522 for DQA1; over 600 for DPA1; and about 470 for DPB1. Four or five DR-DQ haplotypes were handled as single units for association and clustering, since linkage in the cohort was strong. HLA typing included class I and class II loci at four-digit resolution. Donor age, sex, ethnicity and CMV serostatus were compiled together with the repertoire data. A separate validation cohort of over a hundred different subjects was used in addition to the 666-subject first cohort. The study aimed to test whether signatures of past pathogen exposure could be identified by cataloging public T cell receptors. The T cell repertoires of 666 subjects were profiled by immunosequencing and related to cytomegalovirus serostatus. The genetic ancestry cluster associated with self-reported Caucasian donors included about four fifths of the roughly 390 genotyped donors. An earlier analysis of some 600 of the donors applied high-throughput TCR beta sequencing to assess whether each TCR beta V gene segment acted as functional or pseudogenic. About 280 gigabases of sequencing data and around 80 million unique TCR sequences made up an early release that covered over 550 HLA-typed donors. In the later analysis, no new phenotypic data were used to find candidate immune exposures; instead, reliance was placed on TCR beta sequences and their occurrence across donors. To study patterns of TCR occurrence, a later analysis re-analyzed previously published TCR beta repertoires from around 660 donors and added high-resolution HLA genotyping. Among some 410 genotyped donors of the cohort, an average of roughly 240,000 unique TCR beta nucleotide sequences were sequenced per donor, roughly 20% of them non-productive.

In total, 630 or so healthy bone marrow donors made up the cohort. All cohort members were sampled while nominally healthy, although unrecorded immune exposures were likely present. The donor tested CMV seropositive, placing the donor among the 289 seropositive members of the cohort. Every donor gave a peripheral blood sample, and the peripheral blood mononuclear cells from that sample were used for TCR beta sequencing. Genomic DNA extraction from the blood cell samples was performed with the Qiagen DNeasy Blood Extraction Kit. The investigation overall reported the following: Correlated functional status among segregating V segments might be attributable to linkage disequilibrium, but an unknown experimental factor could not be ruled out. A later analysis found that most CMV-associated TCR beta chains appeared HLA-restricted, with HLA associations seemingly driven largely by CMV exposure. Several of the top co-occurrence clusters appeared to be linked to parvovirus B19, influenza, CMV and Epstein-Barr virus, according to a later analysis. A further reported finding was that TCR beta sequences accurately predicted the HLA-A and HLA-B alleles for most subjects in the first cohort. Broadly in line with IMGT annotations, most TCR beta V segments showed up in productive rearrangements about 90% or about 30% of the time in an earlier analysis of 450 to 600 of the donors. In the study, 150 to 200 TCR beta chains were listed as associated with cytomegalovirus. Because HLA typing was unavailable for some donors at each locus, only the typed subset was used in association tests. Specific HLA alleles were associated with 15,000 to 20,000 TCR beta sequences at a false discovery rate of 0.05 in a later analysis. Compared with equally common non-associated chains, HLA-associated TCR beta chains in a later analysis were more clonally expanded and had lower generation probabilities. Across donors, most TCR sequences were observed very rarely, whereas some public TCRs were present in many individuals. Because the 87-base-pair reads could not distinguish some IMGT-functional V segments, including TRBV6-2 and TRBV6-3, those segments were excluded. A later genetic analysis associated a missense DCLRE1C variant with V-gene and J-gene trimming of TCR beta chains, and an independent cohort replicated the association. CMV serostatus was the only immune exposure information available for the cohort. In both the original and validation cohorts, the classifier was reported to diagnose cytomegalovirus status with high specificity and sensitivity. According to a later genetic analysis, donors in an Asian-associated ancestry cluster had fewer N-insertions in productive TCRs than the roughly 700-donor mean. A later analysis found that TCR association rates varied across HLA loci, with DRB1 alleles showing the most associated TCRs and HLA-C alleles the fewest. Because counts were too low, seventeen rarely observed V segments, including chromosome 9 orphons, were excluded from the earlier analysis of several hundred of the donors. According to the authors, the approach could potentially be generalized to other disease states and immunological phenotypes. In vitro tests confirmed that a few of the cytomegalovirus-associated TCR beta chains recognize cytomegalovirus antigens. A group of highly shared sequence variants was considered likely to be a technical artifact of the sequencing pipeline. Assigning TCR associations to individual alleles was difficult when HLA alleles, especially DR and DQ, strongly co-occurred. Only TCR beta chains were sequenced in this cohort, and the absence of alpha or paired-chain data limited detectable features. Sequencing depth was assumed to be roughly uniform across donors in the presence/absence analyses, though that assumption may not hold.

Trimming leaves V shorter by 5 bases and J shorter by 0 bases, with the junction holding 7 bases beyond the gene matches. CDR1 SGHAT and CDR2 FQNNGV are derived from the germline V gene. The CDR3 has 16 amino acids, counting the end cysteine and phenylalanine. The read is trimmed to its CDR3 DNA, 48 bases read in frame from base 1. Details on this clone: Its antigen remains undetermined. No much larger clone exists at a distance of one base, and base qualities are not known.

Library preparation used the immunoSEQ multiplex PCR assay. The multiplex PCR relied on a mix of 60 forward primers for TCR Vbeta segments and 13 reverse primers for TCR Jbeta segments. A multiplex PCR assay on genomic DNA amplified the CDR3 region of rearranged TCR beta genes. The amplified TCR beta libraries were sequenced on the Illumina HiSeq System as 87-base-pair reads. The study's own analysis went as follows. A later analysis counted 75 million to 100 million unique TCR beta chains across the 640 or so repertoires, and some 12 million of these chains were shared by at least two donors. Raw reads were error-corrected and collapsed into unique sequences by a nearest-neighbor algorithm in which closely related sequences were merged to remove PCR and sequencing errors. V, D and J gene segments were assigned by aligning CDR3 sequences to IMGT reference sequences. For a sequence to be retained, a match of at least six nucleotides to both a V gene segment and a J gene segment was required. Rearrangements were called productive when the CDR3 lacked stop codons and stayed in frame with V and J; all others were non-productive. CDR3 was defined by IMGT convention, running from the second conserved V-encoded cysteine to the conserved J-encoded phenylalanine. The earlier analysis of 587 of the donors excluded sequences that lacked an unambiguous match to a single V gene segment. An earlier analysis of about 590 of the donors classified V segments as functional when productive rearrangements were above 56.7% and as segregating when the standard deviation between donors was above 5%. A statistical classification framework was built to diagnose cytomegalovirus status from the catalog of TCR beta chain sequences. In a later analysis, TCR nucleotide sequences were compared against IMGT/GENE-DB human TR gene sequences so that V and J genes could be assigned. In a later analysis, CDR3 sequences and most-parsimonious VDJ recombination scenarios were assigned using the TCRdist pipeline. In a later analysis, every TCR beta chain was defined by the combination of its CDR3 amino acid sequence and its V-gene family, and reads without a unique V-gene family were dropped. In a later analysis, some 600 highly shared, low-generation-probability nucleotide sequences were removed to address suspected cross-contamination and a sequencing artifact. In a later analysis, a clonal expansion index was calculated for each public chain from normalized within-repertoire ranks of inferred template counts. In a later analysis, generation probabilities were computed using a VDJ recombination model fitted to out-of-frame rearrangements, and the results were checked against IGoR. In a later analysis, TCR-TCR, TCR-HLA and TCR-CMV co-occurrence was scored with hypergeometric tests, and a repertoire-size bias correction was applied to TCR pairs. False discovery rates were estimated in a later analysis by permuting HLA or CMV assignments 20 times. In a later analysis, co-occurring TCRs were grouped using DBSCAN, and TCRdist sequence similarity was added for clustering within HLA-allele-positive subsets. Co-occurrence clustering excluded repertoires with fewer than 30,000 or more than 120,000 public chains, plus five with anomalous nucleotide sharing. This immuneACCESS table, as held by TCRdb, lists in-frame sequences with V and J called but not all clones. Of the missing ones, under half trace to an unresolved V gene in checked studies; the others have no known cause. The V and J calls and the clone size are those of that table, but D and trimming were determined from the DNA. The sample table contains about 87,000 clones; only one count was recorded for around 70% of them. The top ten constitute around 22% of the sample.

The chain couples TRBV11-2 to TRBJ1-1, and TRBD1 aligns with 9 junction nucleotides. Input material: PBMCs. The TCR sequence derives from a young man in good health and CMV-seropositive. CDR3 reads: CASSLGTGRLNTEAFF. The DNA sequence is as follows: TGTGCCAGCAGCCTCGGGACAGGGAGGCTGAACACTGAAGCTTTCTTT.